This TCR beta chain is drawn from a study of memory B cells and T cells in multiple sclerosis. Concerning this clone: The antigen is not known.

Notes on the study in general: Shared clonotype counts depended on differing compartment clone-set sizes and were normalized.

Clones were read by immunoSEQ multiplex PCR, and TCRdb kept only the in-frame ones, dropping some. This repertoire shows fewer than 40,000 clones, around 88% found once; its top ten account for less than 3%. Germline V lookup: CDR1 SGDLS, CDR2 YYNGEE. The ends lost 3 bases at V and 0 bases at J; junction bases unmatched: 10. The CDR3 totals 17 residues. CFSE-dim autoproliferating and CFSE-high non-proliferating T cells from unstimulated culture were sequenced separately. Pooled replicate wells came from 5x10^7 CFSE-labeled PBMCs cultured about seven days without stimulus. PBMCs were labeled with around 0.55 uM CFSE and cultured without exogenous stimuli.

The origin of this receptor is a human donor with multiple sclerosis. The chain links TRBV9 to TRBJ2-3; 7 bases are shared with TRBD1. The sequencing sample was made of PBMCs from blood kept in culture. Here the CDR3 DNA reads TGTGCCAGCAGCGGACAGTACCGGGACAGCAGCACAGATACGCAGTATTTT. As protein: CASSGQYRDSSTDTQYF.